Shown below are 4 T cell receptor beta chains from a single sample sequenced in a study of T cell repertoires in cytomegalovirus infection. Which antigens these TCRs recognize remains unknown. Via MiXCR, TCRdb re-called the reads, giving one row per CDR3 protein. The table lists approximately 350,000 distinct CDR3 sequences, about 35% of them singletons, with approximately 12% in the top ten. Specimen: cultured PBMCs, collected from culture after CMV antigen stimulation. The receptors derive from a human donor in good health (CMV status not recorded). Some clones in this sample may be carry-over from other donors' samples.

Ten or more counts support this clonotype. This chain connects TRBV7-8 to TRBJ1-2, with no clear D. CDR1 SGHVS and CDR2 FQNEAQ come from the germline V gene. V lost 5 bases and J lost 8, with 15 bases in between. The CDR3 has 13 residues. CDR3 amino acids: CASSTGQARGYTF. DNA of the CDR3: TGTGCCAGCAGCACGGGCCAGGCTCGGGGCTACACCTTC.

The sample holds a few counts of this clonotype. This chain links TRBV7-8 with TRBJ1-5; possibly TRBD1 for D (6 bases). Germline V gene lookup returns CDR1 SGHVS and CDR2 FQNEAQ. The CDR3 consists of 19 residues. V was clipped by 2 bases and J by 0 bases, with 20 bases between them. The CDR3 DNA reads as TGTGCCAGCAGCTTACGCAGACGGGACACCCCATATAGCAATCAGCCCCAGCATTTT. This codes for CASSLRRRDTPYSNQPQHF. Full variable domain (missing parts from reference TRBV7-8 and TRBJ1-5): GAGVSQSPRYKVAKRGQDVALRCDPISGHVSLFWYQQALGQGPEFLTYFQNEAQLDKSGLPSDRFFAERPEGSVSTLKIQRTQQEDSAVYLCASSLRRRDTPYSNQPQHFGDGTRLSIL.

This clonotype was seen more than once but under ten times. V and J are TRBV27 and TRBJ2-1; possibly TRBD1 for D (5 bases). This CDR3 has 15 residues. The ends were cut back, 8 bases at V and 1 base at J, with 15 bases in the middle. Per germline, CDR1 MNHEY and CDR2 SMNVEV (reference sequence). This chain's CDR3 is CASSERGGSYNEQFF. The CDR3 DNA follows: TGTGCCAGCTCAGAAAGGGGTGGTTCCTACAATGAGCAGTTCTTC.

V gene TRBV27 combines with J gene TRBJ1-2; no clear D gene. This CDR3 has 14 amino acids. CDR1 is MNHEY and CDR2 is SMNVEV in the germline V gene (reference sequence). V lost 3 bases and J 7 bases, leaving 15 bases between the germline ends. The CDR3 DNA sequence: TGTGCCAGCAGTTTCGCCGCCCGATCTGGTGGCTACACCTTC. It yields the protein CASSFAARSGGYTF.